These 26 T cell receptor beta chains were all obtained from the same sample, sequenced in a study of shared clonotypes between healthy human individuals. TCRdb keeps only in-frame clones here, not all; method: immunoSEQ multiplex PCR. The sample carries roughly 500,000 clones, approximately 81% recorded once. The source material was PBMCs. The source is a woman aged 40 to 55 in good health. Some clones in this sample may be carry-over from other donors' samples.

CDR3 amino acids: CASSLGLAGPTYEQYF. The CDR3 DNA sequence: TGTGCCAGCAGCCTCGGACTAGCGGGGCCTACCTACGAGCAGTACTTC. The rearrangement uses TRBV28 and TRBJ2-7; 12 nucleotides match TRBD2. After removal of 6 bases from V and 2 bases from J, the junction contained 8 bases not matched to a gene. The V gene's germline CDR1 is MDHEN and CDR2 SYDVKM. The CDR3 has 16 amino acids.

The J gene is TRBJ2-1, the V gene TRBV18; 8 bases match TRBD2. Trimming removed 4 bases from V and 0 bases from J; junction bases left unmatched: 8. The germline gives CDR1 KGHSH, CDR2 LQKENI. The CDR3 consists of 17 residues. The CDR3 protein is CASSLAGLAGSYNEQFF. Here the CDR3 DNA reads TGTGCCAGCTCACTTGCGGGGCTAGCGGGCTCCTACAATGAGCAGTTCTTC.

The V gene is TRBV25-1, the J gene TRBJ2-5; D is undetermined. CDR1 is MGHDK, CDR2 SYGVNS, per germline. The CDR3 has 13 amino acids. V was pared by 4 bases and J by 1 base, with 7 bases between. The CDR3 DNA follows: TGTGCCAGCAGTGGCTCCCCCCAAGAGACCCAGTACTTC. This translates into CASSGSPQETQYF.

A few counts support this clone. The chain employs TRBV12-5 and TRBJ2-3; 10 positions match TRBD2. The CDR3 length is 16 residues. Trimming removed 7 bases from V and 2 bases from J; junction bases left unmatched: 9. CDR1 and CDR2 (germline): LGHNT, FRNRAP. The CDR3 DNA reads TGTGCTAGTGCCCTGGGGACTAGCGTTGTCACAGATACGCAGTATTTT. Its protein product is CASALGTSVVTDTQYF.

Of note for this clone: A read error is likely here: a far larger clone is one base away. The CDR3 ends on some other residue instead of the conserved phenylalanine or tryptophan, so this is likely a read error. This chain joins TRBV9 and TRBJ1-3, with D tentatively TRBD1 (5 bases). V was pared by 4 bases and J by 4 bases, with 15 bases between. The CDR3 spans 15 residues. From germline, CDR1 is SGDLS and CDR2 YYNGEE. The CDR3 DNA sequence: TGTGCCAGCAGCCCTCGGGGGGAGGAAGGAAACACCATATATCTT. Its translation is CASSPRGEEGNTIYL.

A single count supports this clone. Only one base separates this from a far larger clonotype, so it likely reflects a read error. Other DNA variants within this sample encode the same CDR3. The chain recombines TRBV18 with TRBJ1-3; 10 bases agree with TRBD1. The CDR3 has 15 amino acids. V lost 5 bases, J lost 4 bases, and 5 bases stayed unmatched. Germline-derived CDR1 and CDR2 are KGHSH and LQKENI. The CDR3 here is CASSDRGRYGNTIYF. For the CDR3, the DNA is TGTGCCAGCTCAGACAGGGGGCGGTACGGAAACACCATATATTTT.

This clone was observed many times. CDR3 loop: CASSPRLVTGGNSGANVLTF. CDR3 nucleotides: TGTGCCAGCAGCCCCCGTTTGGTGACTGGAGGGAATTCTGGGGCCAACGTCCTGACTTTC. The chain joins TRBV9 to TRBJ2-6; weak D call: TRBD2 (6 bases). The V and J ends lost 4 bases and 1 base respectively, with 24 bases between them. Germline V gene lookup returns CDR1 SGDLS and CDR2 YYNGEE. The CDR3 consists of 20 residues. The full variable domain, with the rest looked up from reference TRBV9 and TRBJ2-6, is DSGVTQTPKHLITATGQRVTLRCSPRSGDLSVYWYQQSLDQGLQFLIQYYNGEERAKGNILERFSAQQFPDLHSELNLSSLELGDSALYFCASSPRLVTGGNSGANVLTFGAGSRLTVL.

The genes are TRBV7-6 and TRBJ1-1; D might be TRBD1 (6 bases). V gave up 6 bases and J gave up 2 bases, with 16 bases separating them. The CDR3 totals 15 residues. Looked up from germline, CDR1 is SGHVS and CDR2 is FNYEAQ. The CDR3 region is CASRHLQGINTEAFF. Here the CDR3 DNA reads TGTGCCAGCAGGCATTTGCAGGGGATAAACACTGAAGCTTTCTTT.

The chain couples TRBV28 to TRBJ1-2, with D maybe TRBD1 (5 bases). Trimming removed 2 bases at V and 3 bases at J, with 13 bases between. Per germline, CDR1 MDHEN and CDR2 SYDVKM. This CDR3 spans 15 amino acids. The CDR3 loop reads CASSLPQGPYYGYTF. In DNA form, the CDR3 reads TGTGCCAGCAGTTTACCCCAGGGTCCCTACTATGGCTACACCTTC.

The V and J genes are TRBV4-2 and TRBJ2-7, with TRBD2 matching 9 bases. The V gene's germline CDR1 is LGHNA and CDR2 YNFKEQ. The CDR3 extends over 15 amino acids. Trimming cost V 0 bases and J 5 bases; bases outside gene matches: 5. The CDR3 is CASSQDQREAHEQYF. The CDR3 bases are TGTGCCAGCAGCCAAGATCAGCGGGAGGCCCACGAGCAGTACTTC.

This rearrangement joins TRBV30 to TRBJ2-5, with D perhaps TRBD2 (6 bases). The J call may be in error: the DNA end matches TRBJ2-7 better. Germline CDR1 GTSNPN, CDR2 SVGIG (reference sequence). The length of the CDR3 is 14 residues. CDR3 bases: TGTGCCTGGAGTGTTAGGGGACTGCCCTACGAGCAGTACTTC. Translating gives CAWSVRGLPYEQYF.

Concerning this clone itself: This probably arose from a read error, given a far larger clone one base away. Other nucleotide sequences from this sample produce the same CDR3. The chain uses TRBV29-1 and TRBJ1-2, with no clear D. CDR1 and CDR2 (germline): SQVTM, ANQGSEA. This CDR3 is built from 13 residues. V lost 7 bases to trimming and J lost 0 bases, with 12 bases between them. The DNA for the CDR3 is TGCAGCGCGTACAGACAAACTAACTATGGCTACACCTTC. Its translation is CSAYRQTNYGYTF.

The CDR3 is CASSPLAGAYNEQFF. The CDR3 DNA reads TGTGCCAGCTCACCACTAGCGGGAGCCTACAATGAGCAGTTCTTC. J is TRBJ2-1 and V is TRBV18; TRBD2 agrees at 9 bases. CDR1 KGHSH and CDR2 LQKENI come from the germline V gene. The CDR3 has 15 residues. J gave up 2 bases and V 1 base, and 0 bases lay outside the gene matches.

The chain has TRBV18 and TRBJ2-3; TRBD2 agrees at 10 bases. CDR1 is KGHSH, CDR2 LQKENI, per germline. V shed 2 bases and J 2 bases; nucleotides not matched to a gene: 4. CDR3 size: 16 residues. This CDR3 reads CASSPMTSGYTDTQYF. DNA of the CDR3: TGTGCCAGCTCACCAATGACTAGCGGGTACACAGATACGCAGTATTTT. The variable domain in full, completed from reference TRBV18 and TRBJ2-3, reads NAGVMQNPRHLVRRRGQEARLRCSPMKGHSHVYWYRQLPEEGLKFMVYLQKENIIDESGMPKERFSAEFPKEGPSILRIQQVVRGDSAAYFCASSPMTSGYTDTQYFGPGTRLTVL.

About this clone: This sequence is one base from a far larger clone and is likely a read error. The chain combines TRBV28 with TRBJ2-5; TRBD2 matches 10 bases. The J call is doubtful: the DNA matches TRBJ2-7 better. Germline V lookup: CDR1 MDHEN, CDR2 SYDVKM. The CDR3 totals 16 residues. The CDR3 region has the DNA TGTGCCAGCCCCCCCTCCCTGGTTAGCGGGAGGTACGAGCAGTACTTC. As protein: CASPPSLVSGRYEQYF.

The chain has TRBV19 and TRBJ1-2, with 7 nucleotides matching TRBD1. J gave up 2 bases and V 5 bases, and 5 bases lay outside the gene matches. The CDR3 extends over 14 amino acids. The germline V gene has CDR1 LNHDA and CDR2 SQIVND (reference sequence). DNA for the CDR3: TGTGCCAGTAGTCCACCGACAGGGAACTATGGCTACACCTTC. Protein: CASSPPTGNYGYTF. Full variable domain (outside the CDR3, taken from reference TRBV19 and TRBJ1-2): DGGITQSPKYLFRKEGQNVTLSCEQNLNHDAMYWYRQDPGQGLRLIYYSQIVNDFQKGDIAEGYSVSREKKESFPLTVTSAQKNPTAFYLCASSPPTGNYGYTFGSGTRLTVV.

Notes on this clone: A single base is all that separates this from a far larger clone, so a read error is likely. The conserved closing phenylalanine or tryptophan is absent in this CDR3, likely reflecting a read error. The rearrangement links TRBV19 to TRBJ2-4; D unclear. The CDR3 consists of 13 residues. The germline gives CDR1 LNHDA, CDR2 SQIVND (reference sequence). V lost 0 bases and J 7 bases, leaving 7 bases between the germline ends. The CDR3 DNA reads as TGTGCCAGTAGTATAGACAGGCGGAACATTCAGTACCTC. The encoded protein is CASSIDRRNIQYL.

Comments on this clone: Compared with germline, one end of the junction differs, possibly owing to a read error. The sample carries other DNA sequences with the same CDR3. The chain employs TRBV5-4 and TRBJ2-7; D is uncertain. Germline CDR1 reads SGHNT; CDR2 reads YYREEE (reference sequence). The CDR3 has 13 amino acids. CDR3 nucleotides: TGTACCAGCAGCCTCTCCTCCATCCACGAGCAGTACTTT. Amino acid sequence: CTSSLSSIHEQYF.

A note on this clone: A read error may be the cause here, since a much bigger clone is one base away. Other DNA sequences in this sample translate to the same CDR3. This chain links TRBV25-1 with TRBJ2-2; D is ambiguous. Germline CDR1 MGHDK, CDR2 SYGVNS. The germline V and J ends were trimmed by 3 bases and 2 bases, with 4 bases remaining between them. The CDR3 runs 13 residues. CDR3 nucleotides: TGTGCCAGCAGTGATAGAAACACCGGGGAGCTGTTTTTT. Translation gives CASSDRNTGELFF.

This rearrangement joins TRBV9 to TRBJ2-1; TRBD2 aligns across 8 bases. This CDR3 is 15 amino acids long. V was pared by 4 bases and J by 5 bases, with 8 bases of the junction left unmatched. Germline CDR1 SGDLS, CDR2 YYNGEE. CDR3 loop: CASSPRLATHNEQFF. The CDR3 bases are TGTGCCAGCAGCCCTCGACTAGCGACCCACAATGAGCAGTTCTTC.

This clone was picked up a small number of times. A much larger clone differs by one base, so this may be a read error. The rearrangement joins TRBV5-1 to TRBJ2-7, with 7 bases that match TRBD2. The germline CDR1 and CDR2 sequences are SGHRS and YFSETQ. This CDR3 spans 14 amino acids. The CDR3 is CASSLGLVSHEQYF. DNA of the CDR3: TGCGCCAGCAGCTTAGGACTAGTCTCCCACGAGCAGTACTTC. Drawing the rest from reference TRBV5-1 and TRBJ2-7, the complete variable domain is KAGVTQTPRYLIKTRGQQVTLSCSPISGHRSVSWYQQTPGQGLQFLFEYFSETQRNKGNFPGRFSGRQFSNSRSEMNVSTLELGDSALYLCASSLGLVSHEQYFGPGTRLTVT.

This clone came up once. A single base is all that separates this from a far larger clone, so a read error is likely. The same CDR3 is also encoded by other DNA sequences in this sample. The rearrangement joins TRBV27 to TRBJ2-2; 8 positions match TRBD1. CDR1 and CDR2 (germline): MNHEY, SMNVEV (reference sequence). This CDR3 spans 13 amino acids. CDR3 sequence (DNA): TGTGCTAGCAAGACAGGGGAATCCGGGGAGCTGTTTTTT. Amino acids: CASKTGESGELFF.

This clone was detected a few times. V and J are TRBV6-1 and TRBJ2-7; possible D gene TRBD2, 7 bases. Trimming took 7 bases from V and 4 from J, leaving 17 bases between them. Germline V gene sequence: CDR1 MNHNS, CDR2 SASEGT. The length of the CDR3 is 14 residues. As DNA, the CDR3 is TGTGCCAGCATGGGGGGGGCTGACAAATACGAGCAGTACTTC. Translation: CASMGGADKYEQYF.

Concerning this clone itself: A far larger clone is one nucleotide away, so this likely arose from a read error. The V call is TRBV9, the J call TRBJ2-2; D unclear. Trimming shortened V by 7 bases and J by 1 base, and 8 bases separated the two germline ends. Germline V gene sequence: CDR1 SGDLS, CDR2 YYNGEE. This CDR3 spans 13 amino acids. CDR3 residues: CASGELNTGELFF. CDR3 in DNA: TGTGCCAGCGGCGAATTGAACACCGGGGAGCTGTTTTTT.

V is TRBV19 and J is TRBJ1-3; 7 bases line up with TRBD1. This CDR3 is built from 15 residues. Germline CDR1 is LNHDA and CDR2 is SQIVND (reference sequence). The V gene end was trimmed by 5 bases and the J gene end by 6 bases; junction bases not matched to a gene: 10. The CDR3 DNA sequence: TGTGCCAGTAGTGAGGCGACCGGGACAGTAAACACCATATATTTT. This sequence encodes CASSEATGTVNTIYF.

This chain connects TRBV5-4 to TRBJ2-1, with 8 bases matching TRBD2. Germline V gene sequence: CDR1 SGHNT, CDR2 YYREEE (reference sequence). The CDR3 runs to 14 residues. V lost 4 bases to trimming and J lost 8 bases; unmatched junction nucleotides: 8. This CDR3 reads CASSPQAGEDEQFF. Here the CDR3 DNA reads TGTGCCAGCAGCCCTCAAGCGGGAGAGGATGAGCAGTTCTTC.